This TCR beta chain was identified during a study of vaccination and CD4 T cells after COVID-19. Study-level background: Four females and six males made up the convalescents, with two Hispanic. The study's findings and limits: Within the convalescent patients, a median about 86% of the SARS-CoV-2-reactive clones were ones that appeared only post-vaccination. Median reactive clonotypes, those recognizing SARS-CoV-2, rose from roughly 19 to 38, not significantly.

Stated treatment: approximately 9-day PBMC culture with coronavirus spike peptide pools or control peptides (ViraFEST assay). Expanded clonotypes were found by TCR sequencing after peptide-pool stimulation (ViraFEST). An Oncomine TCR Beta short-read assay was used to sequence the DNA from cultured CD4+ T cells. TCRdb re-called the PCR reads through MiXCR, storing one row per CDR3 protein. The top ten hold about 9.3% of the sample, which has around 15,000 distinct CDR3 sequences, roughly 58% seen once. Germline V gives CDR1 SNHLY, CDR2 FYNNEI. This CDR3 is 15 amino acids long. The J segment lost 7 bases and the V segment lost 1 base, leaving 4 bases of the junction unmatched. Concerning this clonotype itself: As yet, its antigen is unknown.

The chain carries TRBV2 and TRBJ1-2; 12 positions agree with TRBD1. Sequencing used CD4+ T cells from blood, cultured in vitro. This receptor was identified in a human donor who had recovered from COVID-19. This chain's CDR3 is CASSEVGQGAFGYTF. CDR3 in DNA: TGTGCCAGCAGTGAAGTGGGACAGGGGGCCTTTGGCTACACCTTC.